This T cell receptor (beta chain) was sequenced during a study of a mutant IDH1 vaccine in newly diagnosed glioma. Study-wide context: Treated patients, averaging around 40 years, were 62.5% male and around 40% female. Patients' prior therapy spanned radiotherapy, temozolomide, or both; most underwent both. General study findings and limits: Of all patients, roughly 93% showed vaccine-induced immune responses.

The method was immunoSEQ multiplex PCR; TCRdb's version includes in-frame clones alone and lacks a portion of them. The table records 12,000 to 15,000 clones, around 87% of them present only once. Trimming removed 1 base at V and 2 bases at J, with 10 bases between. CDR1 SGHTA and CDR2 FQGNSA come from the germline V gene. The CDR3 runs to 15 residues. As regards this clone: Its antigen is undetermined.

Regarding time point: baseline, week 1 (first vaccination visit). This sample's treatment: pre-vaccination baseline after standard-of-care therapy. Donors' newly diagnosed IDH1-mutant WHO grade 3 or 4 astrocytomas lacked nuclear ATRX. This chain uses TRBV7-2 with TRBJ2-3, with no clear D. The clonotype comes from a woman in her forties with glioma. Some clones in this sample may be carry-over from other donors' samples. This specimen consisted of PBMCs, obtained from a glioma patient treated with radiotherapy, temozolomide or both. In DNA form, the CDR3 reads TGTGCCAGCAGCTTAGGGACGCATTTCACAGATACGCAGTATTTT. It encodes CASSLGTHFTDTQYF.